The next 29 T cell receptor beta chains were all read from a single sample in a study of low-dose radiotherapy and immunotherapy resistance in tumors. TRAV- and TRBV-specific primers, spanning alpha and beta chains, primed first-strand cDNA. A roughly 20-cycle PCR with a constant-region primer and V-primer adapter amplified TCRs. Via MiXCR, TCRdb re-called the reads, giving one row per CDR3 protein. The sample has 17,000 or so distinct CDR3 sequences, about two thirds seen once. Every receptor here comes from a human donor with advanced metastatic prostate, ovarian, gallbladder or colorectal cancer (not recorded which). This table probably holds off-target reads from a library built for another chain.

V and J are TRBV7-2 and TRBJ1-1; D call uncertain. V lost 1 base and J lost 2, with 11 bases in between. Germline V lookup: CDR1 SGHTA, CDR2 FQGNSA. The CDR3 length is 15 residues. The CDR3 DNA reads as TGTGCCAGCAGCTTAGGGGGTTTGCACAACACTGAAGCTTTCTTT. This encodes CASSLGGLHNTEAFF. The whole variable domain, filled in from reference TRBV7-2 and TRBJ1-1, reads GAGVSQSPSNKVTEKGKDVELRCDPISGHTALYWYRQSLGQGLEFLIYFQGNSAPDKSGLPSDRFSAERTGGSVSTLTIQRTQQEDSAVYLCASSLGGLHNTEAFFGQGTRLTVV.

This clonotype was counted once. This chain uses TRBV19 with TRBJ2-5, with 9 positions matching TRBD1. There are 15 residues in the CDR3. Losses at the gene ends were 3 bases for V and 5 bases for J; bases not matched to a gene: 7. From germline, CDR1 is LNHDA and CDR2 SQIVND (reference sequence). CDR3 nucleotides: TGTGCCAGTAGTATTCAACAGGGGGCTGTGGAGACCCAGTACTTC. Translated: CASSIQQGAVETQYF.

The rearrangement links TRBV18 to TRBJ2-2, with a tentative D call TRBD1 (5 bases). The CDR3 runs 15 residues. Deletions cut 1 base from V and 5 bases from J, with 11 bases between. Germline V gene sequence: CDR1 KGHSH, CDR2 LQKENI. DNA for the CDR3: TGTGCCAGCTCACCACAGGGGCGCTTAACCGGGGAGCTGTTTTTT. This encodes CASSPQGRLTGELFF.

The gene calls are TRBV2 and TRBJ2-3; no clear D. V lost 6 bases and J lost 0, with 7 bases in between. This CDR3 has 13 residues. Germline V gives CDR1 SNHLY, CDR2 FYNNEI. CDR3 residues: CASSIWSTDTQYF. The CDR3 bases are TGTGCCAGCAGCATATGGAGCACAGATACGCAGTATTTT. Full variable domain (missing parts from reference TRBV2 and TRBJ2-3): EPEVTQTPSHQVTQMGQEVILRCVPISNHLYFYWYRQILGQKVEFLVSFYNNEISEKSEIFDDQFSVERPDGSNFTLKIRSTKLEDSAMYFCASSIWSTDTQYFGPGTRLTVL.

The chain is built from TRBV12-3 or TRBV12-4 and TRBJ2-7; 7 nucleotides agree with TRBD1. V shed 3 bases, J shed 2 bases, and the junction held 4 bases outside the gene matches. This CDR3 contains 14 residues. Here the CDR3 reads CASSFVGQAYEQYF. Written as DNA, the CDR3 is TGTGCCAGCAGTTTCGTTGGACAGGCCTACGAGCAGTACTTC.

The chain uses TRBV4-1 and TRBJ2-1; D might be TRBD1 or TRBD2, each matching 5 bases. This CDR3 region has 15 residues. Deletions cut 1 base from V and 5 bases from J, with 12 bases between. CDR1 MGHRA and CDR2 YSYEKL come from the germline V gene. The CDR3 region has the DNA TGCGCCAGCAGCCAAGGGCCGGGGACCCACAATGAGCAGTTCTTC. It translates to CASSQGPGTHNEQFF.

The chain combines TRBV6-6 with TRBJ2-7; 11 bases align to TRBD2. Germline V gene lookup returns CDR1 MNHNY and CDR2 SVGAGI (reference sequence). Trimming removed 6 bases from V and 2 bases from J; junction bases left unmatched: 6. The CDR3 length is 15 residues. This CDR3 reads CASSPLAGATYEQYF. The CDR3 DNA follows: TGTGCCAGCAGCCCACTAGCGGGAGCCACCTACGAGCAGTACTTC.

This clonotype came up a few times. The gene calls are TRBV5-1 and TRBJ1-5; D gene ambiguous. The CDR3 length is 13 residues. V was cut by 4 bases and J by 5 bases, with 10 bases left in between. Germline CDR1 reads SGHRS; CDR2 reads YFSETQ. The CDR3 nucleotides are TGCGCCAGCAGCGAATACCCAGATCAGCCCCAGCATTTT. Protein sequence: CASSEYPDQPQHF.

This clonotype has only a few counts. CDR3 amino acids: CASSLGDGGLYEQYF. The CDR3 region has the DNA TGTGCCAGCAGTTTGGGGGACGGGGGCCTATACGAGCAGTACTTC. The chain is built from TRBV7-2 and TRBJ2-7; D possibly uses TRBD1 or TRBD2 (6 bases each). Trimming removed 6 bases at V and 4 bases at J, with 19 bases between. The CDR3 extends over 15 amino acids. Germline V gene sequence: CDR1 SGHTA, CDR2 FQGNSA.

This clonotype was observed once. The gene calls are TRBV10-3 and TRBJ1-1; TRBD1 is a possible D gene (6 bases). The germline CDR1 and CDR2 sequences are ENHRY and SYGVKD. The CDR3 extends over 13 amino acids. The V end was cut by 6 bases, the J end by 1 base, with 9 bases between. In nucleotides, the CDR3 is TGTGCCATCAGAAGGACAGCGAACACTGAAGCTTTCTTT. Translating it yields CAIRRTANTEAFF.

This chain connects TRBV30 to TRBJ1-6, with 8 bases lining up with TRBD1. J gave up 7 bases and V 7 bases, and 6 bases lay outside the gene matches. From germline, CDR1 is GTSNPN and CDR2 SVGIG (reference sequence). This CDR3 has 13 amino acids. This CDR3 is CASRTGTNSPLHF. CDR3 sequence (DNA): TGTGCCTCCCGGACAGGGACGAATTCACCCCTCCACTTT.

This sequence joins TRBV6-1 and TRBJ1-1; TRBD1 agrees at 8 bases. The CDR3 length is 14 residues. The V segment lost 7 bases and the J segment 4 bases; nucleotides outside the gene matches: 8. Looked up from germline, CDR1 is MNHNS and CDR2 is SASEGT. The CDR3 protein is CASTWTGKGTEAFF. The CDR3 DNA reads TGTGCCAGCACCTGGACAGGGAAGGGCACTGAAGCTTTCTTT.

This clonotype has only a few counts. This chain uses TRBV7-2 with TRBJ1-1; no clear D. Trimming stripped 5 bases from V and 3 bases from J, with 10 bases between. Germline assignment: CDR1 SGHTA and CDR2 FQGNSA. The length of the CDR3 is 13 residues. The CDR3 DNA follows: TGTGCCAGCAGCGCCCGGAAGGACACTGAAGCTTTCTTT. Translation gives CASSARKDTEAFF.

The chain joins TRBV27 to TRBJ1-1; the match to TRBD1 covers 9 bases. Losses at the gene ends were 10 bases for V and 6 bases for J; bases not matched to a gene: 12. The CDR3 is 14 residues long. Germline CDR1 is MNHEY and CDR2 is SMNVEV (reference sequence). CDR3 protein: CATASRDRVSEAFF. The CDR3 DNA reads TGTGCCACCGCAAGCCGGGACAGGGTATCTGAAGCTTTCTTT.

The V gene is TRBV19, the J gene TRBJ2-2; D gene uncertain. The CDR3 runs 14 residues. V was trimmed by 7 bases and J by 1 base, leaving 10 bases between them. Germline V CDR1 and CDR2: LNHDA, SQIVND (reference sequence). CDR3 DNA sequence: TGTGCCAGTATTGCTGGGAAGAACACCGGGGAGCTGTTTTTT. It specifies CASIAGKNTGELFF.

The chain carries TRBV6-2 or TRBV6-3 and TRBJ2-1, with D uncertain. The CDR3 spans 14 residues. Germline lookup yields CDR1 MNHEY and CDR2 SVGEGT. V dropped 6 bases and J dropped 10 bases, with 19 bases sitting between them. The CDR3 region has the DNA TGTGCCAGCAGGGTACTCTCCGGTAATGACGAGCAGTTCTTC. This gives the protein CASRVLSGNDEQFF.

Only one count was recorded for this clonotype. The chain is built from TRBV29-1 and TRBJ2-7; TRBD2 agrees at 10 bases. V shed 7 bases, J shed 7 bases, and the junction held 13 bases outside the gene matches. Germline V gene lookup returns CDR1 SQVTM and CDR2 ANQGSEA. The CDR3 has 14 amino acids. CDR3 loop: CSGVGAGGAGEQYF. The CDR3 DNA follows: TGCAGCGGCGTTGGAGCGGGAGGGGCCGGGGAGCAGTACTTC.

The J gene is TRBJ2-1, the V gene TRBV20-1; either TRBD1 or TRBD2 may supply D (6 bases each). Trimming cost V 1 base and J 5 bases, with 12 bases left between them. The CDR3 extends over 14 amino acids. Germline V CDR1 and CDR2: DFQATT, SNEGSKA (reference sequence). Here the CDR3 reads CSARVVGGNNEQFF. The CDR3 DNA sequence: TGCAGTGCTAGAGTAGTAGGGGGGAACAATGAGCAGTTCTTC.

The rearrangement joins TRBV5-1 to TRBJ2-7, with 11 bases aligning to TRBD1. Germline lookup yields CDR1 SGHRS and CDR2 YFSETQ. The CDR3 extends over 16 amino acids. The junction had 2 bases not matched to a gene; V was cut back by 0 bases and J by 0 bases. This chain's CDR3 is CASSLAGTGGSYEQYF. The DNA for the CDR3 is TGCGCCAGCAGCTTGGCCGGGACAGGGGGCTCCTACGAGCAGTACTTC.

This chain uses TRBV19 with TRBJ2-7; 9 nucleotides align to TRBD1. The CDR3 is 15 amino acids. Germline loops: CDR1 LNHDA, CDR2 SQIVND (reference sequence). J gave up 10 bases and V 4 bases, and 14 bases lay outside the gene matches. The CDR3 reads CASSKPDVQGAGQYF. The CDR3 coding sequence is TGTGCCAGTAGTAAGCCGGACGTACAGGGGGCCGGACAGTACTTC.

This chain joins TRBV20-1 and TRBJ2-1, with 11 bases that match TRBD2. The CDR3 is 17 residues long. Trimming cost V 6 bases and J 3 bases; bases outside gene matches: 13. Germline V gene sequence: CDR1 DFQATT, CDR2 SNEGSKA (reference sequence). The CDR3 region is CSAERGATSGIYNEQFF. CDR3 DNA sequence: TGCAGTGCAGAGAGAGGGGCGACTAGCGGGATCTACAATGAGCAGTTCTTC.

This chain links TRBV7-2 with TRBJ2-5; D remains ambiguous. The V gene lost 5 bases and the J gene lost 1 base, with 8 bases spanning the gap. The CDR3 spans 13 residues. Germline loops: CDR1 SGHTA, CDR2 FQGNSA. The CDR3 bases are TGTGCCAGCAGCCCACAGATCCAAGAGACCCAGTACTTC. Amino acids: CASSPQIQETQYF.

V usage is TRBV27 and J usage is TRBJ1-2; D is ambiguous. CDR1 is MNHEY, CDR2 SMNVEV, per germline (reference sequence). Trimming took 4 bases from V and 7 from J, leaving 4 bases between them. The CDR3 is 10 residues long. In DNA, the CDR3 is TGTGCCAGCAGTTCCACTGGCTACACCTTC. Translating it yields CASSSTGYTF.

The CDR3 protein is CSALFSDRGRSIYNEQFF. CDR3 DNA: TGCAGTGCTCTTTTCTCGGACAGGGGTAGGTCGATCTACAATGAGCAGTTCTTC. The rearrangement links TRBV20-1 to TRBJ2-1; 9 bases fit TRBD1. The germline V gene has CDR1 DFQATT and CDR2 SNEGSKA (reference sequence). This CDR3 region has 18 residues. V was pared by 5 bases and J by 3 bases, with 17 bases of the junction left unmatched.

Only a few counts were recorded for this clonotype. The V and J genes are TRBV29-1 and TRBJ2-1; 9 nucleotides align to TRBD2. The ends lost 0 bases at V and 0 bases at J; junction bases unmatched: 3. In germline, CDR1 is SQVTM, CDR2 ANQGSEA. This CDR3 contains 16 residues. This chain's CDR3 is CSVEEWRGGSYNEQFF. Written as DNA, the CDR3 is TGCAGCGTTGAAGAATGGCGGGGGGGCTCCTACAATGAGCAGTTCTTC.

This clonotype has only one observation. The chain carries TRBV5-1 and TRBJ2-3, with D hard to call. The V gene lost 0 bases and the J gene lost 2 bases, with 7 bases spanning the gap. This CDR3 is built from 14 residues. Germline values: CDR1 SGHRS, CDR2 YFSETQ. The CDR3 nucleotides are TGCGCCAGCAGCTTGGTCAAGGACACAGATACGCAGTATTTT. It is translated as CASSLVKDTDTQYF.

This chain uses TRBV24-1 with TRBJ2-7; the match to TRBD1 covers 8 bases. Unmatched junction bases numbered 6, after V lost 7 bases and J lost 2 bases. Germline lookup yields CDR1 KGHDR and CDR2 SFDVKD. The CDR3 spans 14 residues. The CDR3 protein is CATSAPDRAYEQYF. CDR3 bases: TGTGCCACCAGCGCTCCGGACAGGGCCTACGAGCAGTACTTC.

V and J are TRBV3-1 and TRBJ2-3, with 7 bases that match TRBD2. The CDR3 consists of 17 residues. CDR1 and CDR2 from the germline V gene are LGHDT and YNNKEL (reference sequence). Germline trimming cut 5 bases from V and 3 bases from J; bases unmatched to any gene: 14. The DNA of the CDR3 is TGTGCCAGCAGCAGGCCGTCAAGCGGGACCGGGACAGATACGCAGTATTTT. It is translated as CASSRPSSGTGTDTQYF.

The chain couples TRBV29-1 to TRBJ2-3; 7 positions agree with TRBD1. Germline V gene data show CDR1 as SQVTM and CDR2 as ANQGSEA. The CDR3 has 12 residues. J lost 2 bases, V lost 8 bases, and 4 bases had no gene match. The DNA for the CDR3 is TGCAGCAGGACAGGCGACACAGATACGCAGTATTTT. It encodes CSRTGDTDTQYF.